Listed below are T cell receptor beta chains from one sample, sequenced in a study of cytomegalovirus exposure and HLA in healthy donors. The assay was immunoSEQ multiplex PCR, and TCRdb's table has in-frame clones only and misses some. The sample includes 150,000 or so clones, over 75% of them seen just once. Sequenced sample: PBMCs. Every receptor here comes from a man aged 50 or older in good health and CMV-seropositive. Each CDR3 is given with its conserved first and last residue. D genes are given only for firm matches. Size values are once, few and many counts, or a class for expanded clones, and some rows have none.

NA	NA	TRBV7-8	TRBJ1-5	CASSSEDIHSNQPQHF	TGTGCCAGCAGCTCCGAGGACATCCATAGCAATCAGCCCCAGCATTTT
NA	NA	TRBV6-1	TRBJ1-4	CASSEYLGTNEKLFF	TGTGCCAGCAGTGAATATCTAGGAACGAATGAAAAACTGTTTTTT
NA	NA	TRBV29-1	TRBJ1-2	CSVSPGGNYGYTF	TGCAGCGTGTCCCCCGGCGGAAACTATGGCTACACCTTC
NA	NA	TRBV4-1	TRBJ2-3	CASSQASAASTDTQYF	TGCGCCAGCAGCCAAGCATCAGCGGCTAGCACAGATACGCAGTATTTT
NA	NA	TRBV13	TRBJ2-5	CASSLGGGRGETQYF	TGTGCCAGCAGCTTAGGCGGGGGGCGCGGCGAGACCCAGTACTTC
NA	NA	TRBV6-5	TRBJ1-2	CASSYSGGAWNYGYTF	TGTGCCAGCAGTTACTCGGGGGGTGCATGGAACTATGGCTACACCTTC
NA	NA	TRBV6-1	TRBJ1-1	CASKQGNTEAFF	TGTGCCAGCAAACAGGGAAACACTGAAGCTTTCTTT
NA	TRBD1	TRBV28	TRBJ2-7	CASRDRAHEQYF	TGTGCCAGCCGGGACAGGGCCCACGAGCAGTACTTC
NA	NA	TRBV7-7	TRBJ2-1	CASSRGYGQKEEQFF	TGTGCCAGCAGCAGGGGGTACGGACAGAAAGAGGAGCAGTTCTTC
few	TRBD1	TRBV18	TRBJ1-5	CASSPETGTGSANQPQHF	TGTGCCAGCTCACCCGAAACGGGGACAGGGTCCGCCAATCAGCCCCAGCATTTT
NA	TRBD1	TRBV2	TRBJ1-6	CASSSGQNNSPLHF	TGTGCCAGCTCTTCGGGACAGAATAATTCACCCCTCCACTTT
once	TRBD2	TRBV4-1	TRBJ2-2	CASSQVSAGGTGELFF	TGCGCCAGCAGCCAAGTGTCAGCGGGGGGCACCGGGGAGCTGTTTTTT
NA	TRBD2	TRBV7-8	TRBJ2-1	CASTIRGGQVNEQFF	TGTGCCAGCACCATCCGGGGGGGCCAAGTCAATGAGCAGTTCTTC
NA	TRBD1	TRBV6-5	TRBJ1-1	CASRLGQGRGTEAFF	TGTGCCAGCAGGCTAGGACAGGGGCGTGGCACTGAAGCTTTCTTT
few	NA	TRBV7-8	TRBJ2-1	CASSLRGASSYNEQFF	TGTGCCAGCAGCTTAAGAGGAGCGAGCTCCTACAATGAGCAGTTCTTC
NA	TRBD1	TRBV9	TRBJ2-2	CASSVEQGVSGELFF	TGTGCCAGCAGCGTAGAACAGGGGGTCTCCGGGGAGCTGTTTTTT
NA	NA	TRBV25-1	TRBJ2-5	CASSELQGTAQYF	TGTGCCAGCAGTGAATTACAGGGAACGGCCCAGTACTTC
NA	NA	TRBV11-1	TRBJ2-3	CASSSRFGVRQFTDTQYF	TGTGCCAGCAGCTCAAGATTTGGGGTACGACAGTTCACAGATACGCAGTATTTT
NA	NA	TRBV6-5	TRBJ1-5	CASSGGGSANQPQHF	TGTGCCAGCAGCGGGGGGGGTTCGGCTAATCAGCCCCAGCATTTT
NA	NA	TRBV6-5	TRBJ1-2	CAVRDTSGYTF	TGTGCCGTCCGGGACACGTCTGGCTACACCTTC
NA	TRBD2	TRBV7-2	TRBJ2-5	CASRSPGTSGGGTQYF	TGTGCCAGCAGGTCTCCCGGGACTAGCGGGGGCGGGACCCAGTACTTC
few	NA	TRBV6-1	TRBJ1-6	CASTLNAGDGSPLHF	TGTGCCAGCACCCTGAACGCAGGGGACGGTTCACCCCTCCACTTT
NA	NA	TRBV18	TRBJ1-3	CASSGGRPSSGNTIYF	TGTGCCAGCTCCGGGGGACGGCCTAGCTCTGGAAACACCATATATTTT
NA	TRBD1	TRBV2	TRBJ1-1	CASSVTFGTAIFF	TGTGCCAGCAGTGTAACTTTCGGGACAGCTATTTTCTTT
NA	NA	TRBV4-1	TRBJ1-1	CASSQDWGSGRAFF	TGCGCCAGCAGCCAAGATTGGGGCTCAGGACGAGCTTTCTTT
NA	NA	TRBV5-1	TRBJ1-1	CASSSNGLASNSEAFF	TGCGCCAGCAGCTCCAACGGTTTAGCCAGCAACTCTGAAGCTTTCTTT
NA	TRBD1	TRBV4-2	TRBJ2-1	CASSQPGQGGINEQFF	TGTGCCAGCAGCCAGCCAGGACAGGGTGGGATCAATGAGCAGTTCTTC
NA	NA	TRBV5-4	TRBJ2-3	CASSYAPGTDTQYF	TGTGCCAGCAGCTACGCCCCGGGCACAGATACGCAGTATTTT
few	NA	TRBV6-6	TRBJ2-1	CASSYGMEQFF	TGTGCCAGCAGTTACGGCATGGAGCAGTTCTTC
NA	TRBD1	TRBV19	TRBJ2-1	CASSIDHRGPSNEQFF	TGTGCCAGTAGTATAGATCACAGGGGGCCGTCCAATGAGCAGTTCTTC
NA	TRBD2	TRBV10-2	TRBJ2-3	CASSEASGGHMAQYF	TGCGCCAGCAGTGAGGCTAGCGGGGGCCACATGGCGCAGTATTTT
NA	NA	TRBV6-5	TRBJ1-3	CASNHRDGNTIYF	TGTGCCAGCAACCACAGAGATGGAAACACCATATATTTT
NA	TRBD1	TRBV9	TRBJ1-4	CASSVLGGGNEKLFF	TGTGCCAGCAGCGTACTAGGGGGCGGAAATGAAAAACTGTTTTTT